This is a list of T cell receptor beta chains from one sample in a study of siplizumab effects on memory and regulatory T cells. Libraries were prepared by immunoSEQ multiplex PCR; TCRdb keeps only in-frame clonotypes and omits some of them. This sample yields tens of thousands of clones, of which about 97% are seen a single time; under 0.7% belongs to the top ten. Sequences were obtained from naive CD4+ T cells sorted from blood. The receptors were gathered from a human donor in good health. Each CDR3 is given with its conserved first and last residue. The order of the fields is CDR3 DNA, CDR3 protein, clone size, D gene, V gene, J gene. The D gene is left open where the match is weak. Part of the rows lack a size; the others show once, few, many or a class for expanded clones.

TGCGCCAGCAGCTTGGCCGCGGCAGGGGGCCAAGAGACCCAGTACTTC	CASSLAAAGGQETQYF	-	TRBD1	TRBV5-1	TRBJ2-5
TGTGCCTGGATGGCCAGACAGAGCTCCTACGAGCAGTACTTC	CAWMARQSSYEQYF	-	-	TRBV30	TRBJ2-7
TGCGCCAGCAGATCGGGGGGGTGGAACTACACTGAAGCTTTCTTT	CASRSGGWNYTEAFF	once	-	TRBV5-1	TRBJ1-1
TGTGCCAGCAGTGAAAGCGGGGGCAATCAGCCCCAGCATTTT	CASSESGGNQPQHF	-	-	TRBV6-1	TRBJ1-5
TGTGCCAGCAGTGCCGGACAGGGCCGATCCTCTGGGGCCAACGTCCTGACTTTC	CASSAGQGRSSGANVLTF	-	TRBD1	TRBV2	TRBJ2-6
TGTGCCAGCAAAGACAGGGAAGCGGGTACTGAGCAGTTCTTC	CASKDREAGTEQFF	-	-	TRBV6-1	TRBJ2-1
TGTGCCAGCTCCCCGCGGGAGGGCGGCGGGGAGCTGTTTTTT	CASSPREGGGELFF	once	TRBD2	TRBV18	TRBJ2-2
TGTGCCATCAGTCGGGCGGGTTACACCGGGGAGCTGTTTTTT	CAISRAGYTGELFF	-	-	TRBV10-3	TRBJ2-2
TGTGCCAGCAGCTTAGCACAGATAGCCTCCTACGAGCAGTACTTC	CASSLAQIASYEQYF	-	-	TRBV7-2	TRBJ2-7
TGTGCCTGGAGTGTGGGTAGGGCGCGGGTGTTCTTC	CAWSVGRARVFF	-	-	TRBV30	TRBJ2-1
TGTGCCAGCAGTTTACACGGGAGGATTAATGAGCAGTTCTTC	CASSLHGRINEQFF	-	TRBD2	TRBV28	TRBJ2-1
TGTGCCAGCAGCATGACAGGGGATAGCAATCAGCCCCAGCATTTT	CASSMTGDSNQPQHF	-	TRBD1	TRBV5-5	TRBJ1-5
TGCGCCAGCAGCTTAAACAGGGGTCGATACGAGCAGTACTTC	CASSLNRGRYEQYF	-	TRBD1	TRBV5-1	TRBJ2-7
TGTGCCAGCAACGACGGGACTCCAGGGGAGCAGTACTTC	CASNDGTPGEQYF	-	-	TRBV6-6	TRBJ2-7
TGTGCCAGCAGGGACAGGGGCGGCTATGGCTACACCTTC	CASRDRGGYGYTF	-	TRBD1	TRBV6-5	TRBJ1-2
TGTGCCAGCAGCTCTTCTGGCCGCCACGAGGATACGCAGTATTTT	CASSSSGRHEDTQYF	-	-	TRBV7-3	TRBJ2-3
TGTGCCAGCAGTCCCGACGGTACGGCAGAGACCCAGTACTTC	CASSPDGTAETQYF	-	-	TRBV6-6	TRBJ2-5
TGCGCCAGCAGCTGGGGGGGACCCGGGGAGACCCAGTACTTC	CASSWGGPGETQYF	-	TRBD2	TRBV5-1	TRBJ2-5
TGCGCCAGCAGCTTGGCCGGGTCTCAGCCCCAGCATTTT	CASSLAGSQPQHF	once	-	TRBV5-1	TRBJ1-5
TGTGCCAGCAGCTTAGTTTCGGGGGGAGGCGAGCAGTACTTC	CASSLVSGGGEQYF	-	TRBD2	TRBV7-2	TRBJ2-7
TGTGCCAGCAGCCCTAGCGGCCAGAGTGGCAATGAGCAGTTCTTC	CASSPSGQSGNEQFF	-	TRBD2	TRBV7-2	TRBJ2-1
TGTGCCAGCAGCTGGGGGGGACTCTTCACCGGGGAGCTGTTTTTT	CASSWGGLFTGELFF	-	TRBD2	TRBV5-4	TRBJ2-2
TGTGCCAGCTCATCGAGACAGGGAACTGACACCGGGGAGCTGTTTTTT	CASSSRQGTDTGELFF	-	TRBD1	TRBV18	TRBJ2-2
TGTGCCAGCAGCAAAGATGGTGGCAGGTCCTACGAGCAGTACTTC	CASSKDGGRSYEQYF	-	-	TRBV5-4	TRBJ2-7
TGTGCCAGCAGGGGGACAGGGCAAGAGACCCAGTACTTC	CASRGTGQETQYF	-	TRBD1	TRBV2	TRBJ2-5
TGTGCCAGTTGTCCGGGACAGGGGAGTACAGATACGCAGTATTTT	CASCPGQGSTDTQYF	-	TRBD1	TRBV6-1	TRBJ2-3
TGTGCCAGCAGCCAGTCCACCTGGCGCTCGAGCTCCTACAATGAGCAGTTCTTC	CASSQSTWRSSSYNEQFF	-	-	TRBV7-2	TRBJ2-1
TGCGCCAGCAGCCCACTAGCGGAAAACATTCAGTACTTC	CASSPLAENIQYF	-	TRBD2	TRBV5-1	TRBJ2-4
TGTGCCAGCATTCAAGGGGGCCCTGTCAACTATGGCTACACCTTC	CASIQGGPVNYGYTF	-	TRBD1	TRBV28	TRBJ1-2
TGTGCCAGCAGGATGGGGACAGGGTCCTCCTACGAGCAGTACTTC	CASRMGTGSSYEQYF	-	TRBD1	TRBV27	TRBJ2-7
TGTGCCAGCAGTGCATCCGGGGCTCGGGAAGCTTTCTTT	CASSASGAREAFF	-	-	TRBV2	TRBJ1-1
TGTGCCAGCATAACATCGGTGGGGACCTACTACGAGCAGTACTTC	CASITSVGTYYEQYF	-	-	TRBV28	TRBJ2-7
TGCAGCGTTTTGCAGGGTCTTTACACTGAAGCTTTCTTT	CSVLQGLYTEAFF	-	-	TRBV29-1	TRBJ1-1
TGTGCCAGCAGATCAAGGGGGGCCCCGAACACTGAAGCTTTCTTT	CASRSRGAPNTEAFF	-	-	TRBV5-4	TRBJ1-1
TGTGCCAGCAGCGTTGGATCGGACAGACTTTACGAGCAGTACTTC	CASSVGSDRLYEQYF	-	-	TRBV9	TRBJ2-7
TGTGCCAGCACCCTCGGACAGGGGGTCACTGAAGCTTTCTTT	CASTLGQGVTEAFF	-	TRBD1	TRBV6-1	TRBJ1-1
TGCGCCAGCAGCTTGGAGCCTAGCGGGAGCTATGAGCAGTTCTTC	CASSLEPSGSYEQFF	-	TRBD2	TRBV5-1	TRBJ2-1
TGTGCCAGCAGCATAAAGACAGGGGGCGAAACTGAAGCTTTCTTT	CASSIKTGGETEAFF	-	TRBD1	TRBV7-9	TRBJ1-1
TGTGCCAGCAGCAGGGACGTAAATCAGCCCCAGCATTTT	CASSRDVNQPQHF	-	-	TRBV6-5	TRBJ1-5
TGTGCCAGCAGCGTCGCCGGGAGGAGTTTCAATGAGCAGTTCTTC	CASSVAGRSFNEQFF	-	TRBD2	TRBV9	TRBJ2-1
TGTGCCAGCAGCCCCGACACCGCATCTGGGGCCAACGTCCTGACTTTC	CASSPDTASGANVLTF	-	-	TRBV7-3	TRBJ2-6
TGTGCTAGTGGTCCCTGGGGGGGCGGCAATCAGCCCCAGCATTTT	CASGPWGGGNQPQHF	-	-	TRBV12-5	TRBJ1-5
TGTGCCAGTAGTACACGCCGTCCAGGGTACAATGAGCAGTTCTTC	CASSTRRPGYNEQFF	-	-	TRBV19	TRBJ2-1